This T cell receptor beta chain originates from a study of Ad26.COV2.S vaccination and SARS-CoV-2 variants. Study at large: The Ad26.COV2.S arm of the COV1001 trial was where the donor was placed. Findings and caveats of the study: Following vaccination, spike-specific CD8+ and CD4+ T cell responses reportedly exhibited substantial breadth.

Clones were read by immunoSEQ multiplex PCR, and TCRdb kept only the in-frame ones, dropping some. The data hold some 320,000 clones, with around four fifths observed a single time. On this clone itself: The target antigen is unknown.

CDR1 SNHLY and CDR2 FYNNEI come from the germline V gene. V shed 5 bases, J shed 2 bases, and the junction held 9 bases outside the gene matches. CDR3 length: 18 amino acids. The treatment is: around 19 received Ad26.COV2.S at low or high dose, single or two shots; a few received placebo; per-sample allocation not given. Sampling occurred on day 63 after the first vaccine or placebo injection. J is TRBJ2-3 and V is TRBV2, with TRBD2 matching 14 bases. This sequence was found in a person between 18 and 65 years old who received the Ad26.COV2.S COVID-19 vaccine or a placebo. The sample in question was peripheral blood, obtained in a trial of Ad26.COV2.S vaccine versus placebo. The CDR3 DNA follows: TGTGCCAGCAGTAACCCTAAGGGACTAGCGGGGGTCACAGATACGCAGTATTTT. This encodes CASSNPKGLAGVTDTQYF.